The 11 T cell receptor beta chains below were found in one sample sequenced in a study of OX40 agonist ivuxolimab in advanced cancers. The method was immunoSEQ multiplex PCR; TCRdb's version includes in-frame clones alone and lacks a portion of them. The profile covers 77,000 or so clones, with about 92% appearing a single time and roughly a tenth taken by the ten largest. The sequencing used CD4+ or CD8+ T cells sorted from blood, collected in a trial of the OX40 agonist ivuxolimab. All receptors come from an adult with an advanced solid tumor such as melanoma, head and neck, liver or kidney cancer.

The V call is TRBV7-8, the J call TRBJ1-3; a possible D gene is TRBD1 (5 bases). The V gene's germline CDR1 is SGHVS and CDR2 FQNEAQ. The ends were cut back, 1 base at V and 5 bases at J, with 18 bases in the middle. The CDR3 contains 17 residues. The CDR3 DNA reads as TGTGCCAGCAGCTTAGGGGGCCCTATCACGATGCGAAACACCATATATTTT. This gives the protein CASSLGGPITMRNTIYF.

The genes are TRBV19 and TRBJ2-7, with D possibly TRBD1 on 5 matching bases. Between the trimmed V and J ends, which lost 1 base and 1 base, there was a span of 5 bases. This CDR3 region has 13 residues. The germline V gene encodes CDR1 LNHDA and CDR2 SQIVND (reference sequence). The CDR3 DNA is TGTGCCAGTAGTATAGGACAGTCCTACGAGCAGTACTTC. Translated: CASSIGQSYEQYF.

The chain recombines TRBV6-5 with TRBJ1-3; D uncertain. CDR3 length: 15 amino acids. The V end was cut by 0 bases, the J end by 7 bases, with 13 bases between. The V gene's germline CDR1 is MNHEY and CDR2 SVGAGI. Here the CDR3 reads CASSYSEDARNTIYF. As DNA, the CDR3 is TGTGCCAGCAGTTACTCAGAGGACGCCAGGAACACCATATATTTT.

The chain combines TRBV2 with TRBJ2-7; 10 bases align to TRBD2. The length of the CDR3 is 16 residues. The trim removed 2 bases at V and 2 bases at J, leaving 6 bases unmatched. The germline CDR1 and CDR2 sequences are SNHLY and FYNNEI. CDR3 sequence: CASSETSGVDAYEQYF. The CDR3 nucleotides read TGTGCCAGCAGTGAAACTAGCGGGGTTGACGCCTACGAGCAGTACTTC.

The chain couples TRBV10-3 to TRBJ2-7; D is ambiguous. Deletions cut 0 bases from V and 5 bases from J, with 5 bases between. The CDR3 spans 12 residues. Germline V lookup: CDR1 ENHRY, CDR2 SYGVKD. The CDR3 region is CAISESWNEQYF. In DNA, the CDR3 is TGTGCCATCAGTGAGTCTTGGAACGAGCAGTACTTC.

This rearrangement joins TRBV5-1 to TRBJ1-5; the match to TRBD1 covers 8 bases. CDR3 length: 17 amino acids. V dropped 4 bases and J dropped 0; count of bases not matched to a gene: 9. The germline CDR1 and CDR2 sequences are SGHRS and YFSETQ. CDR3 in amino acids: CASSAGTGLGSNQPQHF. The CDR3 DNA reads TGCGCCAGCAGCGCTGGGACAGGTTTGGGTAGCAATCAGCCCCAGCATTTT.

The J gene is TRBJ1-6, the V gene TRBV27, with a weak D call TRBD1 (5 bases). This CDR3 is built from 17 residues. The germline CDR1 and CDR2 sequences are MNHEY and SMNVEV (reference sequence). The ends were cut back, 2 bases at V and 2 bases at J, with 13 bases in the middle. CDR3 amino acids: CASSLRGELTYNSPLHF. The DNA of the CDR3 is TGTGCCAGCAGTTTACGAGGGGAGCTTACCTATAATTCACCCCTCCACTTT.

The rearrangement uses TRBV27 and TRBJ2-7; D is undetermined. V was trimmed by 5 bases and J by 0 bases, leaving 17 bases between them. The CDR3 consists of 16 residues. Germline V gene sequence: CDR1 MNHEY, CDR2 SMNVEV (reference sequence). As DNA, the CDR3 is TGTGCCAGCAGTCCCTCTGGCGGTGAGATCTCCTACGAGCAGTACTTC. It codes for CASSPSGGEISYEQYF.

The CDR3 DNA reads TGTGCCAGCAGCAGTGGGAGGGTGACTAATGAAAAACTGTTTTTT. Translating it yields CASSSGRVTNEKLFF. The genes are TRBV9 and TRBJ1-4; D gene uncertain. The germline V gene encodes CDR1 SGDLS and CDR2 YYNGEE. CDR3 length equals 15 residues. V was cut by 4 bases and J by 2 bases, with 12 bases left in between. The variable domain in full, with the rest retrieved from reference TRBV9 and TRBJ1-4, is DSGVTQTPKHLITATGQRVTLRCSPRSGDLSVYWYQQSLDQGLQFLIQYYNGEERAKGNILERFSAQQFPDLHSELNLSSLELGDSALYFCASSSGRVTNEKLFFGSGTQLSVL.

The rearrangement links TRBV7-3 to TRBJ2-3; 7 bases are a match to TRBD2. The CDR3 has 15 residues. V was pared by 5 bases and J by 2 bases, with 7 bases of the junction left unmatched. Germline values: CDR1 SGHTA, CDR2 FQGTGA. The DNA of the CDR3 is TGTGCCAGCAGCCCCGGGACTACAGACACAGATACGCAGTATTTT. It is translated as CASSPGTTDTDTQYF.

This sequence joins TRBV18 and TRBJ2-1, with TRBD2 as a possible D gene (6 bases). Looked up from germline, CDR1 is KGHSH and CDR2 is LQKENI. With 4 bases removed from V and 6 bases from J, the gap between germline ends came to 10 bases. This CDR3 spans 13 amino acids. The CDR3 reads CASSLGSGNEQFF. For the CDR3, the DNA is TGTGCCAGCTCACTAGGTAGCGGCAATGAGCAGTTCTTC.